The 8 T cell receptor beta chains in this list originate from one sample, sequenced in a study of blood T cell repertoires in COVID-19. Profiled with immunoSEQ multiplex PCR; TCRdb holds only in-frame clones, not every one. The profile covers some 100,000 clones, with more than 60% appearing a single time and roughly 2.5% taken by the ten largest. The sample consisted of peripheral blood. These receptors were taken from a man aged 50-60 years with acute or convalescent COVID-19.

The J gene is TRBJ2-1, the V gene TRBV19, with TRBD2 as a possible D gene (5 bases). This CDR3 spans 14 amino acids. Between the trimmed V and J ends, which lost 7 bases and 5 bases, there was a span of 15 bases. CDR1 and CDR2 from the germline V gene are LNHDA and SQIVND (reference sequence). CDR3 amino acids: CASKRVRRDNEQFF. The CDR3 region has the DNA TGTGCCAGTAAGAGGGTGAGGCGGGACAATGAGCAGTTCTTC.

This clone was picked up a small number of times. The chain carries TRBV5-4 and TRBJ2-7, with 9 nucleotides matching TRBD1. The CDR3 is 16 residues long. J was trimmed by 1 base and V by 4 bases; bases with no gene match: 9. Looked up from germline, CDR1 is SGHNT and CDR2 is YYREEE (reference sequence). CDR3 loop: CASSRKQGATSYEQYF. CDR3 coding DNA: TGTGCCAGCAGCCGAAAACAGGGGGCGACGTCCTACGAGCAGTACTTC.

This sequence joins TRBV9 and TRBJ1-4, with D possibly being TRBD1 (5 bases). The V end lost 0 bases, the J end lost 7 bases, and 13 bases lay between the germline ends. The CDR3 length is 15 residues. Germline CDR1 SGDLS, CDR2 YYNGEE. The CDR3 here is CASSVGPGVGEKLFF. CDR3 DNA sequence: TGTGCCAGCAGCGTAGGCCCGGGGGTAGGTGAAAAACTGTTTTTT.

The J gene is TRBJ2-1, the V gene TRBV14; D perhaps matches TRBD2 (5 bases). The CDR3 sequence is 13 residues long. Germline-derived CDR1 and CDR2 are SGHDN and FVKESK. Trimming cost V 6 bases and J 9 bases, with 15 bases left between them. The CDR3 DNA reads TGTGCCAGCAGTGGTTTGTGGGAGAGTGAGCAGTTCTTC. Translating it yields CASSGLWESEQFF. The whole variable domain, remainder taken from reference TRBV14 and TRBJ2-1, is EAGVTQFPSHSVIEKGQTVTLRCDPISGHDNLYWYRRVMGKEIKFLLHFVKESKQDESGMPNNRFLAERTGGTYSTLKVQPAELEDSGVYFCASSGLWESEQFFGPGTRLTVL.

The J gene is TRBJ1-2, the V gene TRBV12-3 or TRBV12-4; 7 nucleotides line up with TRBD1. The CDR3 runs 13 residues. Trimming took 7 bases from V and 5 from J; bases not matched to a gene: 7. The CDR3 here is CASTPGTAYGYTF. DNA of the CDR3: TGTGCCAGCACCCCCGGGACAGCGTATGGCTACACCTTC.

V is TRBV6-5 and J is TRBJ2-3, with 8 bases identical to TRBD2. V lost 6 bases, J lost 0 bases, and 5 bases stayed unmatched. The CDR3 is 15 amino acids. Per germline, CDR1 MNHEY and CDR2 SVGAGI. CDR3 region: CASRISGESTDTQYF. The CDR3 DNA reads as TGTGCCAGCAGAATTAGCGGGGAGAGCACAGATACGCAGTATTTT.

This chain connects TRBV6-1 to TRBJ1-5, with D hard to call. This CDR3 has 16 amino acids. V lost 0 bases to trimming and J lost 4 bases, with 13 bases between them. Germline-derived CDR1 and CDR2 are MNHNS and SASEGT. CDR3 protein: CASSEAGGRKNQPQHF. The CDR3 DNA sequence: TGTGCCAGCAGTGAAGCGGGAGGACGTAAGAATCAGCCCCAGCATTTT.

This rearrangement joins TRBV10-3 to TRBJ1-4, with D perhaps TRBD1 (6 bases). There are 17 residues in the CDR3. V was shortened by 0 bases and J by 6 bases, with 17 bases between the two germline ends. Germline V gene sequence: CDR1 ENHRY, CDR2 SYGVKD. The CDR3 coding sequence is TGTGCCATCAGTGAGTCGGCAGGGGCCGCAGGGGATGAAAAACTGTTTTTT. Translation gives CAISESAGAAGDEKLFF.